This passage covers 31 T cell receptor beta chains from one sample sequenced in a study of early T cells in non-severe SARS-CoV-2 infection. A single record per CDR3 protein comes from TCRdb applying MiXCR to the 5' RACE reads. Among under 85,000 distinct CDR3 sequences listed, roughly 13% were seen once. Specimen: whole blood. Receptor source: an adult who was a healthcare worker with PCR-confirmed SARS-CoV-2 infection or an uninfected control (not recorded which).

In regard to this clonotype: A read error may account for a junction end that differs from germline. This rearrangement joins TRBV28 to TRBJ1-3, with 9 bases matching TRBD1. CDR3 size: 19 residues. Germline lookup yields CDR1 MDHEN and CDR2 SYDVKM. The chain's CDR3 is CASSHRDRATSRYGNIIYF. As DNA, the CDR3 is TGTGCCAGCAGTCATCGGGACAGGGCCACTTCTCGCTACGGAAACATCATATATTTT.

This clonotype has ten or more counts. V gene TRBV24-1 combines with J gene TRBJ2-1; D possibly corresponds to TRBD2 (6 bases). The CDR3 has 14 residues. V lost 5 bases and J lost 7, with 14 bases in between. CDR1 is KGHDR, CDR2 SFDVKD, per germline. The CDR3 DNA reads as TGTGCCACCAGTGCCCGGACTATGTATAATGAGCAGTTCTTC. Amino acid sequence: CATSARTMYNEQFF.

This chain links TRBV28 with TRBJ2-5, with 9 bases fitting TRBD2. Germline trimming cut 4 bases from V and 7 bases from J; bases unmatched to any gene: 4. Per germline, CDR1 MDHEN and CDR2 SYDVKM. The CDR3 runs 13 residues. The CDR3 loop is CASSSTSGRTQYF. For the CDR3, the DNA is TGTGCCAGCAGTTCGACTAGCGGAAGGACCCAGTACTTC. The variable domain in full, with the rest retrieved from reference TRBV28 and TRBJ2-5, is DVKVTQSSRYLVKRTGEKVFLECVQDMDHENMFWYRQDPGLGLRLIYFSYDVKMKEKGDIPEGYSVSREKKERFSLILESASTNQTSMYLCASSSTSGRTQYFGPGTRLLVL.

This clonotype occurred many times. The chain joins TRBV7-2 to TRBJ2-1; D gene uncertain. CDR1 is SGHTA and CDR2 is FQGNSA in the germline V gene. CDR3 length equals 14 residues. V lost 2 bases and J lost 8, with 13 bases in between. The CDR3 sequence is CASSLRESTYEQFF. The CDR3 coding sequence is TGTGCCAGCAGCTTAAGGGAATCGACTTATGAGCAGTTCTTC.

This clonotype was observed at least ten times. V usage is TRBV7-9 and J usage is TRBJ2-7; D unresolved. The CDR3 consists of 13 residues. With 4 bases removed from V and 2 bases from J, the gap between germline ends came to 9 bases. Germline CDR1 SEHNR, CDR2 FQNEAQ (reference sequence). The CDR3 loop is CASSSVGPYEQYF. CDR3 nucleotide sequence: TGTGCCAGCAGCTCAGTCGGACCCTACGAGCAGTACTTC.

This clonotype has at least ten counts. The chain is built from TRBV28 and TRBJ1-2, with D perhaps TRBD1 (5 bases). The CDR3 has 13 amino acids. The V and J ends lost 2 bases and 3 bases respectively, with 7 bases between them. Germline V lookup: CDR1 MDHEN, CDR2 SYDVKM. CDR3 nucleotide sequence: TGTGCCAGCAGTTTAAGCAGGGACTATGGCTACACCTTC. It encodes CASSLSRDYGYTF.

The rearrangement joins TRBV20-1 to TRBJ1-6; D not resolved. The V end lost 5 bases, the J end lost 7 bases, and 18 bases lay between the germline ends. There are 15 residues in the CDR3. Germline V gene sequence: CDR1 DFQATT, CDR2 SNEGSKA (reference sequence). CDR3 sequence reads: CSAGVNGDQNSPLHF. The CDR3 DNA is TGCAGTGCTGGGGTTAACGGGGATCAAAATTCACCCCTCCACTTT.

In its sample, this clonotype was seen many times. The rearrangement links TRBV20-1 to TRBJ2-6; D is unresolved. The CDR3 consists of 13 residues. Per the germline V gene, CDR1 is DFQATT and CDR2 is SNEGSKA (reference sequence). V was trimmed by 7 bases and J by 2 bases, leaving 9 bases between them. For the CDR3, the DNA is TGCAGTGGCGCCAGCCCTGGGGCCAACGTCCTGACTTTC. Translating it yields CSGASPGANVLTF.

The rearrangement uses TRBV5-4 and TRBJ1-6; 9 positions agree with TRBD1. CDR1 and CDR2 (germline): SGHNT, YYREEE (reference sequence). Trimming removed 0 bases from V and 9 bases from J; junction bases left unmatched: 4. The CDR3 has 15 residues. CDR3 region: CASSLVDRGASPLHF. CDR3 nucleotide sequence: TGTGCCAGCAGCTTGGTGGACAGGGGAGCTTCACCCCTCCACTTT.

There are many counts of this clonotype. The V gene is TRBV5-1, the J gene TRBJ2-7; TRBD2 is a possible D gene (6 bases). CDR1 and CDR2 from the germline V gene are SGHRS and YFSETQ. Trimming removed 4 bases at V and 3 bases at J, with 17 bases between. CDR3 size: 15 residues. CDR3 nucleotides: TGCGCCAGCAGCATAGACGGGAGCCGGGTCTACGAGCAGTACTTC. Its translation: CASSIDGSRVYEQYF.

A few counts support this clonotype. This chain uses TRBV5-6 with TRBJ2-7; weak D call: TRBD1 (5 bases). The CDR3 contains 14 residues. The V and J ends lost 2 bases and 3 bases respectively, with 12 bases between them. Germline V gives CDR1 SGHDT, CDR2 YYEEEE. The CDR3 spells CASSLTGVIYEQYF. Written as DNA, the CDR3 is TGTGCCAGCAGCTTAACAGGTGTAATCTACGAGCAGTACTTC.

The sample holds many counts of this clonotype. CDR3 nucleotide sequence: TGTGCCAGCACCCGGAGCAACTACAATGAGCAGTTCTTC. Encoded protein: CASTRSNYNEQFF. J is TRBJ2-1 and V is TRBV2; D unresolved. Germline-derived CDR1 and CDR2 are SNHLY and FYNNEI. The length of the CDR3 is 13 residues. Trimming cost V 7 bases and J 3 bases, with 10 bases left between them.

The V call is TRBV7-2, the J call TRBJ2-3; D not resolved. The CDR3 has 13 amino acids. CDR1 is SGHTA and CDR2 is FQGNSA in the germline V gene. Trimming took off 5 bases at V and 4 bases at J, with 10 bases between the two ends. Here the CDR3 DNA reads TGTGCCAGCAGCCTCGAGGCCCCAGATACGCAGTATTTT. Encoded protein: CASSLEAPDTQYF.

This clonotype has at least ten counts. V and J are TRBV18 and TRBJ2-1; TRBD2 agrees at 8 bases. Losses at the gene ends were 6 bases for V and 0 bases for J; bases not matched to a gene: 4. Germline V gene lookup returns CDR1 KGHSH and CDR2 LQKENI. The CDR3 totals 15 residues. CDR3 sequence reads: CASSQSGSSYNEQFF. The CDR3, as DNA: TGTGCCAGCTCTCAAAGCGGGAGCTCCTACAATGAGCAGTTCTTC.

This clonotype was seen a few times. The chain carries TRBV29-1 and TRBJ2-7, with D hard to call. The CDR3 is 10 residues long. The V end was cut by 3 bases, the J end by 5 bases, with 5 bases between. Per the germline V gene, CDR1 is SQVTM and CDR2 is ANQGSEA. For the CDR3, the DNA is TGCAGCGTTGAGCAGAACGAGCAGTACTTC. Its translation: CSVEQNEQYF.

At least ten counts were recorded for this clonotype. The CDR3 coding sequence is TGTGCCAGCAGTTTATGGGACACTAACTATGGCTACACCTTC. This gives the protein CASSLWDTNYGYTF. V is TRBV28 and J is TRBJ1-2; weak D call: TRBD1 (5 bases). Germline V lookup: CDR1 MDHEN, CDR2 SYDVKM. The CDR3 loop spans 14 amino acids. V was clipped by 0 bases and J by 0 bases, with 5 bases between them.

This clonotype was seen many times. The chain uses TRBV19 and TRBJ2-7; 9 bases agree with TRBD1. The CDR3 is 13 residues long. The germline V gene encodes CDR1 LNHDA and CDR2 SQIVND (reference sequence). With V trimmed by 8 bases and J by 6 bases, 8 bases remained unmatched. The CDR3 here is CASSGQGEGEQYF. The CDR3, as DNA: TGTGCCAGTTCGGGACAGGGAGAAGGCGAGCAGTACTTC.

The sample holds many counts of this clonotype. The chain employs TRBV29-1 and TRBJ2-7; D is undetermined. The CDR3 extends over 12 amino acids. Trimming removed 4 bases from V and 0 bases from J, with 7 bases in between. The germline gives CDR1 SQVTM, CDR2 ANQGSEA. In DNA form, the CDR3 reads TGCAGCGTTGCGAGGAGCTCCTACGAGCAGTACTTC. Translation gives CSVARSSYEQYF.

V is TRBV28 and J is TRBJ1-2, with D uncertain. Between the trimmed V and J ends, which lost 5 bases and 4 bases, there was a span of 20 bases. Germline CDR1 is MDHEN and CDR2 is SYDVKM. The CDR3 spans 16 residues. This CDR3 is CASSTIMEGSPYGYTF. Written as DNA, the CDR3 is TGTGCCAGCAGTACGATCATGGAGGGCAGCCCCTATGGCTACACCTTC.

This clonotype has more than one count but fewer than ten. The V call is TRBV7-9, the J call TRBJ2-2, with D tentatively TRBD2 (5 bases). This CDR3 has 17 residues. Between the trimmed V and J ends, which lost 0 bases and 7 bases, there was a span of 18 bases. Germline CDR1 and CDR2: SEHNR and FQNEAQ (reference sequence). In nucleotides, the CDR3 is TGTGCCAGCAGCTTAGCGCGTCTGGCAGCGGAGGACGGGGAGCTGTTTTTT. Translating it yields CASSLARLAAEDGELFF.

The chain uses TRBV28 and TRBJ2-2, with D possibly being TRBD2 (5 bases). CDR1 and CDR2 from the germline V gene are MDHEN and SYDVKM. The V end was cut by 7 bases, the J end by 7 bases, with 16 bases between. The CDR3 sequence is 14 residues long. As DNA, the CDR3 is TGTGCCAGCAACCCGAGGGTCTACCGCGGGGAGCTGTTTTTT. This sequence encodes CASNPRVYRGELFF.

The chain couples TRBV29-1 to TRBJ2-5; no clear D gene. The CDR3 length is 10 residues. Germline CDR1 SQVTM, CDR2 ANQGSEA. Trimming shortened V by 8 bases and J by 5 bases, and 9 bases separated the two germline ends. CDR3 in amino acids: CSSLLETQYF. CDR3 nucleotides: TGCAGCTCACTCCTTGAGACCCAGTACTTC.

The chain is built from TRBV4-3 and TRBJ2-1; 7 positions match TRBD1. The CDR3 runs 15 residues. Per the germline V gene, CDR1 is LGHNA and CDR2 is YSLEER. Trimming at V came to 1 base and at J to 5 bases, leaving 5 bases not matched to a gene. The CDR3 DNA reads as TGCGCCAGCAGCCAAGGGGGTAGGGGGCACAATGAGCAGTTCTTC. Translated: CASSQGGRGHNEQFF.

V is TRBV5-1 and J is TRBJ1-2; TRBD1 might be the D (5 bases). V was clipped by 4 bases and J by 0 bases, with 16 bases between them. Germline V gene lookup returns CDR1 SGHRS and CDR2 YFSETQ. The CDR3 covers 16 residues. The CDR3 nucleotides read TGCGCCAGCAGCCCGGCGTGGGGGGAAGCTAACTATGGCTACACCTTC. Translated, it gives CASSPAWGEANYGYTF. The whole variable domain, filled in from reference TRBV5-1 and TRBJ1-2, reads KAGVTQTPRYLIKTRGQQVTLSCSPISGHRSVSWYQQTPGQGLQFLFEYFSETQRNKGNFPGRFSGRQFSNSRSEMNVSTLELGDSALYLCASSPAWGEANYGYTFGSGTRLTVV.

The gene calls are TRBV20-1 and TRBJ2-3; D perhaps matches TRBD2 (6 bases). Germline CDR1 is DFQATT and CDR2 is SNEGSKA (reference sequence). Deletions cut 0 bases from V and 2 bases from J, with 12 bases between. This CDR3 spans 15 amino acids. The CDR3 here is CSARDSGTYTDTQYF. Here the CDR3 DNA reads TGCAGTGCTAGAGATTCAGGGACTTACACAGATACGCAGTATTTT.

The table lists this clonotype with a few counts. V is TRBV9 and J is TRBJ1-2; D is unclear. This CDR3 has 13 amino acids. CDR1 and CDR2 (germline): SGDLS, YYNGEE. Between the trimmed V and J ends, which lost 0 bases and 2 bases, there was a span of 5 bases. As DNA, the CDR3 is TGTGCCAGCAGCGTAGACGGAAACTATGGCTACACCTTC. Protein sequence: CASSVDGNYGYTF. Combining the CDR3 with reference TRBV9 and TRBJ1-2 gives the whole variable domain DSGVTQTPKHLITATGQRVTLRCSPRSGDLSVYWYQQSLDQGLQFLIQYYNGEERAKGNILERFSAQQFPDLHSELNLSSLELGDSALYFCASSVDGNYGYTFGSGTRLTVV.

This clonotype was observed a few times. As DNA, the CDR3 is TGTGCCAGCAGCTACGGACAGGCCCTGGGGGAGCAGTTCTTC. As protein: CASSYGQALGEQFF. This chain links TRBV5-6 with TRBJ2-1; 7 bases are shared with TRBD1. The germline V gene has CDR1 SGHDT and CDR2 YYEEEE. The V and J ends lost 3 bases and 10 bases, in that order; junction bases with no gene match: 10. The CDR3 consists of 14 residues.

CDR3 residues: CASSPRGGTYEQYF. The CDR3, as DNA: TGTGCCAGCAGCCCCCGGGGGGGCACCTACGAGCAGTACTTC. V is TRBV28 and J is TRBJ2-7; 8 positions match TRBD2. Germline V gene lookup returns CDR1 MDHEN and CDR2 SYDVKM. This CDR3 spans 14 amino acids. The V segment lost 6 bases and the J segment 2 bases; nucleotides outside the gene matches: 6.

The chain combines TRBV30 with TRBJ2-7; unclear D gene. This CDR3 comprises 14 residues. Trimming took off 2 bases at V and 0 bases at J, with 11 bases between the two ends. Germline-derived CDR1 and CDR2 are GTSNPN and SVGIG (reference sequence). The chain's CDR3 is CAWSNRRSSYEQYF. CDR3 nucleotide sequence: TGTGCCTGGAGTAACCGCAGGAGCTCCTACGAGCAGTACTTC.

The rearrangement joins TRBV28 to TRBJ1-6; unclear D gene. V lost 2 bases and J lost 8, with 7 bases in between. The CDR3 contains 13 residues. CDR1 MDHEN and CDR2 SYDVKM come from the germline V gene. As DNA, the CDR3 is TGTGCCAGCAGTTTAATCGGGTATTCACCCCTCCACTTT. Encoded protein: CASSLIGYSPLHF.

The gene calls are TRBV19 and TRBJ2-2; no firm D call. V lost 7 bases to trimming and J lost 7 bases, with 10 bases between them. Looked up from germline, CDR1 is LNHDA and CDR2 is SQIVND (reference sequence). This CDR3 is 12 amino acids long. DNA of the CDR3: TGTGCCAGTAAGGGCTTCGGCGGGGAGCTGTTTTTT. Its protein product is CASKGFGGELFF.